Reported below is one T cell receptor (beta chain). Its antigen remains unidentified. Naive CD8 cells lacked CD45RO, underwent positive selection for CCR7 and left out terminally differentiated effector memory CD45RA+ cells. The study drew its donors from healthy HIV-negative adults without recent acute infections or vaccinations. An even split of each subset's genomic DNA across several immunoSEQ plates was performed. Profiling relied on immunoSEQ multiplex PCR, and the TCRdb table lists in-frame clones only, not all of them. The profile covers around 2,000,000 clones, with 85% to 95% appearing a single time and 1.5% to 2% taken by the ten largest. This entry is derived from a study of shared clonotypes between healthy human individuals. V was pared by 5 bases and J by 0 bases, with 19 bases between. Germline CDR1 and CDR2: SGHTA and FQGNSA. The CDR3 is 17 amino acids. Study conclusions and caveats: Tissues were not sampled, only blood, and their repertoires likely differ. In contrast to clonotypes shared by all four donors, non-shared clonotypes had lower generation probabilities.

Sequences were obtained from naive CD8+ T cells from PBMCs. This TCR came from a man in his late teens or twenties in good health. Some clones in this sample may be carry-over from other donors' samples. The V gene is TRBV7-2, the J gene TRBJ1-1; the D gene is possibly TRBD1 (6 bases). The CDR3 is CASSDTGRGYMNTEAFF. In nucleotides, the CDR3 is TGTGCCAGCAGCGATACAGGGCGGGGATACATGAACACTGAAGCTTTCTTT.